This TCR beta chain derives from a study of pediatric ulcerative colitis. Study-level background: Most patients had pancolitis, and two had left-sided colitis. Study-wide results and limits: All ulcerative colitis patients, but no controls, carried a couple of rectal clonotypes. Acute severe colitis showed lower rectal diversity from clonal expansions.

Rectal tissue came from one to two pinch biopsies taken at colonoscopy. The diagnostic colonoscopy in ulcerative colitis patients preceded any immunosuppressive treatment. CDR3 length: 14 amino acids. V lost 6 bases and J lost 4, with 13 bases in between. CDR1 is LNHDA, CDR2 SQIVND, per germline (reference sequence). In the case of this clone: Its specificity is not known.

Method: immunoSEQ multiplex PCR; TCRdb's copy keeps in-frame clones and lacks some. The table has fewer than 30,000 clones, approximately 71% seen once; the top ten hold 7.8%. Material for sequencing was gut tissue. The V call is TRBV19, the J call TRBJ2-1; no clear D gene. This sequence was found in a boy younger than 18 with severe ulcerative colitis. CDR3 loop: CASRLSLTYNEQFF. In DNA form, the CDR3 reads TGTGCCAGTAGGCTTTCCTTAACTTACAATGAGCAGTTCTTC.